The rows below give T cell receptor beta chains drawn from one sample of a study of shared clonotypes between healthy human individuals. Method: immunoSEQ multiplex PCR; TCRdb's copy keeps in-frame clones and lacks some. The table has about 680,000 clones, roughly nine tenths seen once. Sequencing was done on a sample of naive CD8+ T cells sorted from blood. These receptors all stem from a man aged 30 to 45 in good health. Each CDR3 is given with its conserved first and last residue. D genes are given only for firm matches. Rows may omit the clone size; those that give it use once, few, many or a size class.

clone size	D gene	V gene	J gene	CDR3 protein	CDR3 DNA
-	TRBD2	TRBV15	TRBJ2-1	CATSRDSPSGASYNEQFF	TGTGCCACCAGCAGAGATAGCCCTAGCGGGGCCTCCTACAATGAGCAGTTCTTC
-	TRBD1	TRBV25-1	TRBJ1-1	CASSEVSGGGTEAFF	TGTGCCAGCAGTGAGGTGTCAGGGGGAGGAACTGAAGCTTTCTTT
-	-	TRBV6-6	TRBJ2-1	CASGRGGYEQFF	TGTGCCAGTGGGAGGGGGGGTTATGAGCAGTTCTTC
-	-	TRBV11-3	TRBJ2-1	CASSLGTARNEQFF	TGTGCCAGCAGCTTAGGGACAGCCCGAAATGAGCAGTTCTTC
-	-	TRBV7-9	TRBJ2-5	CASSSAVSYQTQYF	TGTGCCAGCAGCTCGGCCGTGAGCTACCAGACCCAGTACTTC
few	-	TRBV7-6	TRBJ1-2	CASSSDLNKGYTF	TGTGCCAGCAGCTCGGACTTAAATAAGGGCTACACCTTC
-	TRBD1	TRBV29-1	TRBJ2-3	CSGTGLEGNQGTDTQYF	TGCAGCGGGACAGGGTTGGAAGGGAATCAGGGCACAGATACGCAGTATTTT
-	TRBD1	TRBV6-6	TRBJ2-5	CASSVTGIGETQYF	TGTGCCAGCAGTGTGACAGGGATCGGAGAGACCCAGTACTTC
few	-	TRBV13	TRBJ2-7	CASSPMTASYEQYF	TGTGCCAGCAGCCCAATGACAGCCTCCTACGAGCAGTACTTC
-	-	TRBV7-6	TRBJ1-2	CASSLGVGDGYTF	TGTGCCAGCAGCTTAGGCGTAGGGGATGGCTACACCTTC
-	-	TRBV7-8	TRBJ2-1	CASSLVTYNEQFF	TGTGCCAGCAGCTTAGTTACCTACAATGAGCAGTTCTTC
few	-	TRBV7-9	TRBJ1-2	CASRTRGPRDGYTF	TGTGCCAGCAGAACACGGGGACCACGGGATGGCTACACCTTC
-	-	TRBV7-9	TRBJ2-7	CASSLALGPQYF	TGTGCCAGCAGCTTAGCGCTAGGGCCGCAGTACTTC
-	-	TRBV7-2	TRBJ2-3	CASSFERTSTDTQYF	TGTGCCAGCAGCTTTGAGAGAACTAGCACAGATACGCAGTATTTT
-	TRBD2	TRBV4-1	TRBJ2-1	CASSHINLAGESYNEQFF	TGCGCCAGCAGCCACATTAATTTAGCGGGAGAATCATACAATGAGCAGTTCTTC
-	TRBD2	TRBV5-1	TRBJ2-1	CASSFHRLASSYNEQFF	TGCGCCAGCAGCTTCCACAGACTAGCCAGCTCCTACAATGAGCAGTTCTTC
-	TRBD1	TRBV6-5	TRBJ2-2	CASSLDRGLTGELFF	TGTGCCAGCAGTTTGGACAGGGGGCTCACCGGGGAGCTGTTTTTT
-	-	TRBV5-1	TRBJ2-1	CASSWDLYNEQFF	TGCGCCAGCAGCTGGGACTTATACAATGAGCAGTTCTTC
-	-	TRBV15	TRBJ2-7	CATSRESASYEQYF	TGTGCCACCAGCAGAGAAAGTGCCTCCTACGAGCAGTACTTC
once	-	TRBV30	TRBJ1-1	CAWSVTFNTEAFF	TGTGCCTGGAGTGTAACATTCAACACTGAAGCTTTCTTT
-	-	TRBV25-1	TRBJ1-2	CASRMGKAYGYTF	TGTGCCAGCAGAATGGGGAAGGCCTATGGCTACACCTTC
-	-	TRBV15	TRBJ2-3	CATSGGRSTDTQYF	TGTGCCACCAGCGGTGGGAGAAGCACAGATACGCAGTATTTT
once	-	TRBV7-9	TRBJ2-1	CASSLEVGRNEQFF	TGTGCCAGCAGCTTAGAGGTGGGGAGAAATGAGCAGTTCTTC
-	TRBD1	TRBV18	TRBJ2-3	CASSPGDRDTQYF	TGTGCCAGCTCACCAGGGGACAGGGATACGCAGTATTTT
-	TRBD2	TRBV9	TRBJ2-3	CASSVKREWSTDTQYF	TGTGCCAGCAGCGTTAAGCGGGAGTGGAGCACAGATACGCAGTATTTT
-	-	TRBV27	TRBJ2-5	CASSPNTVVVQETQYF	TGTGCCAGCAGTCCTAATACCGTGGTTGTCCAAGAGACCCAGTACTTC
-	TRBD1	TRBV10-3	TRBJ2-6	CAISGQEASGANVLTF	TGTGCCATCTCGGGACAGGAGGCTTCTGGGGCCAACGTCCTGACTTTC
-	-	TRBV19	TRBJ2-4	CASSITIRRELAKNIQYF	TGTGCCAGTAGTATCACCATACGACGGGAGTTGGCCAAAAACATTCAGTACTTC
-	TRBD2	TRBV19	TRBJ2-1	CASSTTSGYNEQFF	TGTGCCAGTAGTACAACTAGCGGATACAATGAGCAGTTCTTC
-	-	TRBV5-6	TRBJ2-3	CASSTETGFGTDTQYF	TGTGCCAGCAGCACTGAAACTGGGTTCGGCACAGATACGCAGTATTTT
-	-	TRBV5-8	TRBJ2-5	CASSLGQEGQETQYF	TGTGCCAGCAGCTTGGGACAGGAGGGCCAAGAGACCCAGTACTTC
-	-	TRBV19	TRBJ2-1	CASSNTGSSYNEQFF	TGTGCCAGTAGTAATACCGGGAGCTCCTACAATGAGCAGTTCTTC
-	-	TRBV6-4	TRBJ1-2	CASSDSTGNGYTF	TGTGCCAGCAGTGACTCGACGGGGAACGGCTACACCTTC
-	-	TRBV28	TRBJ2-2	CASSLAAGWNTGELFF	TGTGCCAGCAGTTTAGCGGCGGGATGGAACACCGGGGAGCTGTTTTTT
-	-	TRBV4-3	TRBJ2-5	CASSRRGLDVRETQYF	TGCGCCAGCAGCCGCAGGGGACTGGATGTTCGGGAGACCCAGTACTTC
-	-	TRBV7-9	TRBJ2-5	CASSSRTAIETQYF	TGTGCCAGCAGCTCTCGGACCGCAATAGAGACCCAGTACTTC
-	-	TRBV28	TRBJ2-3	CASSFSRAPTDTQYF	TGTGCCAGCAGTTTCTCGAGGGCTCCCACAGATACGCAGTATTTT
-	-	TRBV19	TRBJ2-7	CASSIGGGSPYEQYF	TGTGCCAGTAGTATCGGTGGAGGAAGCCCCTACGAGCAGTACTTC
once	TRBD2	TRBV5-1	TRBJ2-3	CASSLEEGLLTDTQYF	TGCGCCAGCAGCTTGGAGGAGGGACTACTGACAGATACGCAGTATTTT
-	-	TRBV4-1	TRBJ2-5	CASSRRDYQETQYF	TGCGCCAGCAGCCGCCGGGACTACCAAGAGACCCAGTACTTC
-	-	TRBV15	TRBJ1-5	CATSREGTSNQPQHF	TGTGCCACCAGCAGAGAGGGGACGAGCAATCAGCCCCAGCATTTT